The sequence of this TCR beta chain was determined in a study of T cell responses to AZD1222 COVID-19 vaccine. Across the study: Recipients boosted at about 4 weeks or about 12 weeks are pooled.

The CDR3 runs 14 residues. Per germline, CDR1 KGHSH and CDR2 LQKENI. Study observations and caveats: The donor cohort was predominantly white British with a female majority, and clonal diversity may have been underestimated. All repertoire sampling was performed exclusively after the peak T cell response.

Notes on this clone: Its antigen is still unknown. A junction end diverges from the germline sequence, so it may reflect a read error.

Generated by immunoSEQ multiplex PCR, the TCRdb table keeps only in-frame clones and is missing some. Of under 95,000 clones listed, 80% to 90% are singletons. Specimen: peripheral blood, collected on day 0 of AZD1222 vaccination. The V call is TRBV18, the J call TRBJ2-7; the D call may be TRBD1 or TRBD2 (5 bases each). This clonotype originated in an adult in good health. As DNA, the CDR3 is TGTGCCAGCTCACTCTCCAGGGAGACGGCAAAGGGAACCTTC. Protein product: CASSLSRETAKGTF.